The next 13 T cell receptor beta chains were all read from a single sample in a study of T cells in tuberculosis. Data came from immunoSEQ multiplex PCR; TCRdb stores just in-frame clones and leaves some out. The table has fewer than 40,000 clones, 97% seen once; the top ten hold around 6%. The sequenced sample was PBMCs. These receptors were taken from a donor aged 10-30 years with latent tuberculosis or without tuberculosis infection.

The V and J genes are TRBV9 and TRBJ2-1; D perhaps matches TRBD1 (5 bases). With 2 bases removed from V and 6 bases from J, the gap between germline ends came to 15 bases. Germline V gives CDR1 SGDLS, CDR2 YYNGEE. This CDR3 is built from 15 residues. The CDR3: CASSVSYPGRNEQFF. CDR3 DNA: TGTGCCAGCAGCGTCTCCTACCCAGGGCGCAATGAGCAGTTCTTC.

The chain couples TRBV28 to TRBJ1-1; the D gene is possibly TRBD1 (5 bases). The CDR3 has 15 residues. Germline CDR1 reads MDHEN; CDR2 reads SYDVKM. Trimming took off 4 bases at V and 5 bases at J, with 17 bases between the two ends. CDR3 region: CASSSIRGMETEAFF. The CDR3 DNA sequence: TGTGCCAGCAGTTCTATAAGGGGAATGGAAACTGAAGCTTTCTTT.

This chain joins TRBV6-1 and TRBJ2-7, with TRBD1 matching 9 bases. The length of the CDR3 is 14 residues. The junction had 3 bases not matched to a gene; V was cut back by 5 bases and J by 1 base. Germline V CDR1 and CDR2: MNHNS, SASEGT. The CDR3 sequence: CASSRQGVSYEQYF. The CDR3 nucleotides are TGTGCCAGCAGTCGACAGGGGGTATCCTACGAGCAGTACTTC.

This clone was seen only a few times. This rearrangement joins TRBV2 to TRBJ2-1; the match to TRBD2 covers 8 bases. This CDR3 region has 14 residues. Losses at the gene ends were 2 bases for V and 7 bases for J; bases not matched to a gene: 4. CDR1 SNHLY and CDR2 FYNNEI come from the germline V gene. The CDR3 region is CASSERGTSNEQFF. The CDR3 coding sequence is TGTGCCAGCAGTGAACGGGGGACTAGTAATGAGCAGTTCTTC.

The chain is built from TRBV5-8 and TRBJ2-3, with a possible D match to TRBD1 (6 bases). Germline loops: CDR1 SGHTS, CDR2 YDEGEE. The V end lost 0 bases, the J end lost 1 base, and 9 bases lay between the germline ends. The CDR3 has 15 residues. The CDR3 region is CASSLAYRGTDTQYF. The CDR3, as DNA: TGTGCCAGCAGCTTGGCGTACAGGGGCACAGATACGCAGTATTTT.

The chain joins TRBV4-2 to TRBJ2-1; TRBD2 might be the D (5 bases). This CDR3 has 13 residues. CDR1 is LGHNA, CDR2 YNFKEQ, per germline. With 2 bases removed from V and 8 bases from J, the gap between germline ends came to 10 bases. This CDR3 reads CASSQTSSHEQFF. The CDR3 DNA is TGTGCCAGCAGCCAAACTAGTTCCCATGAGCAGTTCTTC.

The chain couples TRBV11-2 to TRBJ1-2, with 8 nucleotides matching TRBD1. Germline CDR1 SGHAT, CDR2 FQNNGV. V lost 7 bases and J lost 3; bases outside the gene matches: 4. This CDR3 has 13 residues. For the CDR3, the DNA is TGTGCCAGCACGTCGGACAGGGACTATGGCTACACCTTC. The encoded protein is CASTSDRDYGYTF.

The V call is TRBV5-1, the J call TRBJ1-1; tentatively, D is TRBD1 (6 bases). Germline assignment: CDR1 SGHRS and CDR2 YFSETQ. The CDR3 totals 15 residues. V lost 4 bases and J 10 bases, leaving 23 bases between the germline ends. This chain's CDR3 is CASSPDRGALTGAFF. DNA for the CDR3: TGCGCCAGCAGCCCGGACCGGGGGGCCCTCACAGGAGCTTTCTTT.

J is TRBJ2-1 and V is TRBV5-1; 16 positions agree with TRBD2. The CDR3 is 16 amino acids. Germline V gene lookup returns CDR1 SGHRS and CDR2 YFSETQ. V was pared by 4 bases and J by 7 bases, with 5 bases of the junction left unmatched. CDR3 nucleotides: TGCGCCAGCAGCACCGGGACTAGCGGGGGGGCTAATGAGCAGTTCTTC. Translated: CASSTGTSGGANEQFF.

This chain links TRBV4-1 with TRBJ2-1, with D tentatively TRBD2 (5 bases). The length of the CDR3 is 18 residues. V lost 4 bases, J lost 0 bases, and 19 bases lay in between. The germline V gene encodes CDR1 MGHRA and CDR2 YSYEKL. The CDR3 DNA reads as TGCGCCAGCAGCCCCCCTAGAGGAGGAGTGAGCTCCTACAATGAGCAGTTCTTC. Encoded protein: CASSPPRGGVSSYNEQFF.

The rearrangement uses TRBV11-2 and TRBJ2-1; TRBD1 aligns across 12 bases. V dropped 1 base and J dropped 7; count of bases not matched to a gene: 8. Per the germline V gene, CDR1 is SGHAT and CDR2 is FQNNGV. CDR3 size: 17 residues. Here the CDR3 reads CASSLVGPGQGANEQFF. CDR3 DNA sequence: TGTGCCAGCAGCTTAGTAGGTCCGGGACAGGGGGCGAATGAGCAGTTCTTC.

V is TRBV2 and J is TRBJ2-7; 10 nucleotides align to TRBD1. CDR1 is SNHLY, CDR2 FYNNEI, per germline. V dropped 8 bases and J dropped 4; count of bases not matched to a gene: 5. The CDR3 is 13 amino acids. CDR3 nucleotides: TGTGCCAGCGAGACAGGGGGCTCATACGAGCAGTACTTC. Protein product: CASETGGSYEQYF.

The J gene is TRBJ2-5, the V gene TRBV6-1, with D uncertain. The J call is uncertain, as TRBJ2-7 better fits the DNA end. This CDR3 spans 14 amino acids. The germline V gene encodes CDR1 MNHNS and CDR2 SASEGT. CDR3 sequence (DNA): TGTGCCATTTCCAATGTGTTCCAAGAGTACGAGCAGTACTTC. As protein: CAISNVFQEYEQYF.